The source of this T cell receptor beta chain is a study of CD8+ T cells in alopecia areata. Whole-study findings and limits: Affected scalp, especially in alopecia totalis/universalis, had a higher clonality than normal scalp did.

CDR1 and CDR2 (germline): SGHRS, YFSETQ. Unmatched junction bases numbered 10, after V lost 4 bases and J lost 7 bases. The CDR3 consists of 15 residues. Points on this clone: The target antigen is unknown.

RNA extraction and reverse transcription yielded cDNA as sequencing template. Measured with immunoSEQ multiplex PCR; TCRdb has only the in-frame clones, and not every one. The table lists approximately 100,000 clones, around three fifths of them singletons. This rearrangement joins TRBV5-1 to TRBJ2-5, with 10 bases matching TRBD1. This sequence originates from a human donor in good health. The sequencing input was CD4+ T cells sorted from blood. In DNA form, the CDR3 reads TGCGCCAGCAGCGCCCGGGACAGGGGAGACGGGACCCAGTACTTC. It is translated as CASSARDRGDGTQYF.